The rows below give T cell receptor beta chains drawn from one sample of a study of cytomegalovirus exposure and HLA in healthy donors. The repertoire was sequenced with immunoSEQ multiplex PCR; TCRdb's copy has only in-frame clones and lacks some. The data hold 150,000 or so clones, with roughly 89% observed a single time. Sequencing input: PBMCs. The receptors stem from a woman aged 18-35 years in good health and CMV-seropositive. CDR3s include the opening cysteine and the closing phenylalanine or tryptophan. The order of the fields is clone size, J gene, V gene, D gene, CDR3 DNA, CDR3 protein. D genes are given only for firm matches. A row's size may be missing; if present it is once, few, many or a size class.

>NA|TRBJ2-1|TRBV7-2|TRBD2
TGTGCCAGCAGACCCGCGGCTAGCGGGGGGTACAATGAGCAGTTCTTC
CASRPAASGGYNEQFF
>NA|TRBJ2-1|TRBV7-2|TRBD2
TGTGCCAGCAGCTTAGCGGCTAGCGGGGGGGCCTACAATGAGCAGTTCTTC
CASSLAASGGAYNEQFF
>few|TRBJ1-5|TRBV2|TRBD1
TGTGCCAGCAGTCAGACAGGGAGAGATCAGCCCCAGCATTTT
CASSQTGRDQPQHF
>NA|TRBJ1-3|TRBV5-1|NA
TGCGCCAGCAGCTTTAATAGGTTGGGGGGTTCCTCTGGAAACACCATATATTTT
CASSFNRLGGSSGNTIYF
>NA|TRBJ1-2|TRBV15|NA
TGTGCCACCAGCAGAGATCTCTTGCAGGGAGGCTATGGCTACACCTTC
CATSRDLLQGGYGYTF
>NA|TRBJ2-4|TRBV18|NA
TGTGCCAGCTCACGCCAACCTTACAATGCCCAAAACATTCAGTACTTC
CASSRQPYNAQNIQYF
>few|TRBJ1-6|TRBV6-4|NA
TGTGCCAGCAGTGACTCGGAGGGATCACCCCTCCACTTT
CASSDSEGSPLHF
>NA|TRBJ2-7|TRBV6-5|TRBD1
TGTGCCAGCCGTGAGACAGGGCTACACGAGCAGTACTTC
CASRETGLHEQYF
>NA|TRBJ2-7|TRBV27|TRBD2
TGTGCCAGCAGTTGGGATTTAGCGGGGGCGGGTGAGCAGTACTTC
CASSWDLAGAGEQYF
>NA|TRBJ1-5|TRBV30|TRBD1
TGTGCCTGGAGTGCCACAGGGGCCGCGTGGGGTCAGCCCCAGCATTTT
CAWSATGAAWGQPQHF
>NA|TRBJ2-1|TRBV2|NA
TGTGCCAGCAGAAAGGGGGGGGGCTCCTACAATGAGCAGTTCTTC
CASRKGGGSYNEQFF
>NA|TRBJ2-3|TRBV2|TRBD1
TGTGCCAGCAGTGAGGGACAGGGAGGAACAGATACGCAGTATTTT
CASSEGQGGTDTQYF
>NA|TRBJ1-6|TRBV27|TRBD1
TGTGCCAGCAGTTTCCTTGGACAGGGGGGATTCAATTCACCCCTCCACTTT
CASSFLGQGGFNSPLHF
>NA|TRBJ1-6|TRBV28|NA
TGTGCCAGCAGAGGACAGTATAATTCACCCCTCCACTTT
CASRGQYNSPLHF
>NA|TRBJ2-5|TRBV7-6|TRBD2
TGTGCCAGCAGCCCACTGGCTGCCCTAGCGGGGGGGCCAGAGACCCAGTACTTC
CASSPLAALAGGPETQYF
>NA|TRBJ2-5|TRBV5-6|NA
TGTGCCAGCAGCTGGAGCTACCGAGACAGAGAACAAGAGACCCAGTACTTC
CASSWSYRDREQETQYF
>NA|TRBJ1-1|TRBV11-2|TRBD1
TGTGCCAGCAGCCTGGCGGGACAGGGGCTCATGAACACTGAAGCTTTCTTT
CASSLAGQGLMNTEAFF
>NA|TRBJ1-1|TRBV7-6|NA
TGTGCCAGCAGCCGAGCATCAGACAGCACTGAAGCTTTCTTT
CASSRASDSTEAFF
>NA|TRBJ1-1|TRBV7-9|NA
TGTGCCAGCAGCTTACCGAATTTTGGACAGCCGAACACTGAAGCTTTCTTT
CASSLPNFGQPNTEAFF
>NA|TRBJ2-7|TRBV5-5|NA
TGTGCCAGCAGCTTGGGACTGATCTCCTACGAGCAGTACTTC
CASSLGLISYEQYF
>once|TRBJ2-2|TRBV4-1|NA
TGCGCCAGCAGCCAGGGCCGGGATTTAGCGAACACCGGGGAGCTGTTTTTT
CASSQGRDLANTGELFF
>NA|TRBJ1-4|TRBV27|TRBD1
TGTGCCAGCAGTCCCGGACAGGGGATCGGAAAACTGTTTTTT
CASSPGQGIGKLFF
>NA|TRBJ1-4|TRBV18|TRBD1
TGTGCCAGCTCACCTTGGACAGGGGGGACTAATGAAAAACTGTTTTTT
CASSPWTGGTNEKLFF
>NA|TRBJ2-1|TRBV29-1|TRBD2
TGCAGCGTCGATGGGACTAGCGGGGGGCCAACATACAATGAGCAGTTCTTC
CSVDGTSGGPTYNEQFF
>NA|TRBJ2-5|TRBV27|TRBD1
TGTGCCAGCAGTCCACGGACAGGGAATGCAGAGACCCAGTACTTC
CASSPRTGNAETQYF
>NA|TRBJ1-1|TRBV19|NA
TGTGCCAGTAGTCCGCAGTGGGGACAAATGAACACTGAAGCTTTCTTT
CASSPQWGQMNTEAFF
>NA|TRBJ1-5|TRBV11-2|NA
TGTGCCAGCAGCTTAGAGACTCTTGACCATCAGCCCCAGCATTTT
CASSLETLDHQPQHF
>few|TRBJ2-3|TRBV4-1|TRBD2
TGCGCCAGCAGCCAAGGGAGAGCGGGGACCAGCACAGATACGCAGTATTTT
CASSQGRAGTSTDTQYF
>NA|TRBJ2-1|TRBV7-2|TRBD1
TGTGCCAGCAGCTCCGGGACAGGGGACTATGAGCAGTTCTTC
CASSSGTGDYEQFF
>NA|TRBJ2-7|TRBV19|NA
TGTGCCAGTAGTCCCATGGAGGGGAACGAGCAGTACTTC
CASSPMEGNEQYF
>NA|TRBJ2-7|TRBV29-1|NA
TGCAGCGTTGCAACAGGGTATCTGAGGGAGCAGTACTTC
CSVATGYLREQYF
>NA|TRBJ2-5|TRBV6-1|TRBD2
TGTGCCAGCAGTGAAGGCACAGCGGGGGGGCGCTTTGAGACCCAGTACTTC
CASSEGTAGGRFETQYF
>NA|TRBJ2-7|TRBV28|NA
TGTGCCAGCAGTTTAGGGCCGGACATTGCCTACGAGCAGTACTTC
CASSLGPDIAYEQYF
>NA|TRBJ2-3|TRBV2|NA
TGTGCCAGCAGGGCACCGCGGACAGACCGCACAGATACGCAGTATTTT
CASRAPRTDRTDTQYF
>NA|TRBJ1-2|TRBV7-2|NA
TGTGCCAGCAGCTCCCCGGCGGTCTACTATGGCTACACCTTC
CASSSPAVYYGYTF
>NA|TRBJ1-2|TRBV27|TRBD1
TGTGCCAGCAGATGGGGGACAGCCACTAACTATGGCTACACCTTC
CASRWGTATNYGYTF
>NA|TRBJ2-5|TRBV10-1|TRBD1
TGCGCCAGCAGTGCGGACAGGGGCCAAGAGACCCAGTACTTC
CASSADRGQETQYF
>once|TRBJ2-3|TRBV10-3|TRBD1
TGTGCCATCAGTTTGGACAGGGAAACAGATACGCAGTATTTT
CAISLDRETDTQYF
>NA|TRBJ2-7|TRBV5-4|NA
TGTGCCAGCAGTCCCTGGAGGGCACCCGGACACGAGCAGTACTTC
CASSPWRAPGHEQYF
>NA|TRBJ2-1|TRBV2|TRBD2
TGTGCCAGCAGTGAGTACGGGGGGGCTAACAATGAGCAGTTCTTC
CASSEYGGANNEQFF
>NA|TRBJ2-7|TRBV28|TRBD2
TGTGCCAGCAGTTTAAGAGCGGGGGGCGTCTACGAGCAGTACTTC
CASSLRAGGVYEQYF
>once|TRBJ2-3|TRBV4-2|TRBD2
TGTGCCAGCAGCCCCCTGACTAGCGGGGGGCGCCGTAGCACAGATACGCAGTATTTT
CASSPLTSGGRRSTDTQYF
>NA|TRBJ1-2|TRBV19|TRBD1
TGTGCCAGTAGTATTTTGGGACAGTTATTTGCTAACTATGGCTACACCTTC
CASSILGQLFANYGYTF
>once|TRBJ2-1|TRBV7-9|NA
TGTGCCAGCAGCTCCCTCAATGAGCAGTTCTTC
CASSSLNEQFF
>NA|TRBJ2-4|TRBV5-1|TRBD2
TGCGCCAGCAGCTTGCCGGGACTAGCCAAGTCCAAAAACATTCAGTACTTC
CASSLPGLAKSKNIQYF
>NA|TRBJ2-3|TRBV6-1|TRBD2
TGTGCCAGCAGTGAAATAGCGGGGGGCACAGATACGCAGTATTTT
CASSEIAGGTDTQYF
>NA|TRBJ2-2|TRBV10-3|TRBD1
TGTGCCATCAGGAAAGACAGGGGGGGTCTTAGTCCCGGGGAGCTGTTTTTT
CAIRKDRGGLSPGELFF
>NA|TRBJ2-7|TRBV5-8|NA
TGTGCCAGCAGCTTTGGCATATACGAGCAGTACTTC
CASSFGIYEQYF
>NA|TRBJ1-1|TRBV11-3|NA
TGTGCCAGCAGCTTGGGGGGGGACACTGAAGCTTTCTTT
CASSLGGDTEAFF